This T cell receptor beta chain derives from a study of cytomegalovirus exposure and HLA in healthy donors. Germline CDR1 SNHLY, CDR2 FYNNEI. This CDR3 is built from 12 residues. Researchers ran the PCR with 60 Vbeta and 13 Jbeta primers. Clones were sequenced by immunoSEQ multiplex PCR, and TCRdb holds only the in-frame ones, with some missing. The sample has about 200,000 clones, around 79% seen once. This clonotype was sampled from a male donor in good health and CMV-seropositive. V gene TRBV2 combines with J gene TRBJ2-5; 7 positions match TRBD1. Gene TRBJ2-7 matches the end of the DNA better, so the J call may be wrong. The material sequenced was PBMCs. The DNA for the CDR3 is TGTGCCAGCAGGGGACAGAGCTACGAGCAGTACTTC. Residues: CASRGQSYEQYF.